These 11 T cell receptor beta chains share one sample of origin, sequenced in a study of blood T cell repertoires in COVID-19. TCRdb's table, derived via immunoSEQ multiplex PCR, lists solely in-frame clones and lacks some. The table includes some 200,000 clones, approximately 87% detected once. Sequencing was carried out using PBMCs or T cells enriched from blood (not recorded which). The receptor set was obtained from a woman aged 50 to 65 in a cohort exposed to, infected with or recovered from COVID-19 (not recorded which).

The chain combines TRBV7-3 with TRBJ1-6; TRBD1 might be the D (5 bases). The CDR3 runs 15 residues. Germline lookup yields CDR1 SGHTA and CDR2 FQGTGA. The V end was cut by 6 bases, the J end by 3 bases, with 12 bases between. The CDR3 protein is CASRTDRNYNSPLHF. As DNA, the CDR3 is TGTGCCAGCAGAACTGACAGAAACTATAATTCACCCCTCCACTTT.

The V gene is TRBV7-9, the J gene TRBJ1-2, with 11 bases fitting TRBD1. V dropped 4 bases and J dropped 2; count of bases not matched to a gene: 0. Germline V gene lookup returns CDR1 SEHNR and CDR2 FQNEAQ (reference sequence). The CDR3 totals 14 residues. The CDR3 is CASSWDRGNYGYTF. CDR3 nucleotide sequence: TGTGCCAGCAGCTGGGACAGGGGGAACTATGGCTACACCTTC.

The chain has TRBV27 and TRBJ1-2, with D perhaps TRBD1 (5 bases). The V gene lost 2 bases and the J gene lost 4 bases, with 14 bases spanning the gap. Germline V gives CDR1 MNHEY, CDR2 SMNVEV (reference sequence). The CDR3 spans 15 residues. The CDR3 DNA reads as TGTGCCAGCAGTTTACGGCAGAACGGGGGCTATGGCTACACCTTC. It codes for CASSLRQNGGYGYTF.

This clone was seen just once. The genes are TRBV5-8 and TRBJ1-5, with a tentative D call TRBD1 (6 bases). Trimming pared 4 bases from V and 4 bases from J, leaving 9 bases between. The CDR3 sequence is 13 residues long. CDR1 and CDR2 from the germline V gene are SGHTS and YDEGEE. CDR3 loop: CASSPQGNQPQHF. The CDR3 bases are TGTGCCAGCAGCCCCCAGGGGAATCAGCCCCAGCATTTT.

The CDR3 spells CASSLRDRDSPLHF. In DNA, the CDR3 is TGTGCCAGCAGTCTCCGGGACAGGGATTCACCCCTCCACTTT. The V gene is TRBV6-5, the J gene TRBJ1-6; 9 nucleotides agree with TRBD1. The CDR3 runs to 14 residues. Germline CDR1 reads MNHEY; CDR2 reads SVGAGI. V was pared by 5 bases and J by 8 bases, with 4 bases of the junction left unmatched.

CDR3 protein: CASSLLGQGRNGYTF. CDR3 sequence (DNA): TGCGCCAGCAGCTTGTTGGGACAGGGAAGGAATGGCTACACCTTC. The V gene is TRBV5-1, the J gene TRBJ1-2, with TRBD1 matching 9 bases. The V and J ends lost 1 base and 6 bases, in that order; junction bases with no gene match: 7. This CDR3 region has 15 residues. Germline V gene sequence: CDR1 SGHRS, CDR2 YFSETQ. The full variable domain, with the rest looked up from reference TRBV5-1 and TRBJ1-2, is KAGVTQTPRYLIKTRGQQVTLSCSPISGHRSVSWYQQTPGQGLQFLFEYFSETQRNKGNFPGRFSGRQFSNSRSEMNVSTLELGDSALYLCASSLLGQGRNGYTFGSGTRLTVV.

The chain couples TRBV7-2 to TRBJ1-1; D unclear. Germline loops: CDR1 SGHTA, CDR2 FQGNSA. Deletions cut 3 bases from V and 4 bases from J, with 12 bases between. The CDR3 length is 14 residues. CDR3 DNA: TGTGCCAGCAGCTTCACCGGGTCGTCCACTGAAGCTTTCTTT. Translated: CASSFTGSSTEAFF.

The chain links TRBV5-1 to TRBJ1-2; tentative D call: TRBD1 (6 bases). This CDR3 has 13 residues. The germline gives CDR1 SGHRS, CDR2 YFSETQ. V dropped 0 bases and J dropped 8 bases, with 11 bases sitting between them. CDR3 loop: CASSLDSGGGYTF. The DNA of the CDR3 is TGCGCCAGCAGCTTGGACAGCGGGGGCGGCTACACCTTC.

J is TRBJ2-2 and V is TRBV5-4, with 8 nucleotides matching TRBD2. Germline CDR1 and CDR2: SGHNT and YYREEE (reference sequence). The J segment lost 4 bases and the V segment lost 2 bases, leaving 10 bases of the junction unmatched. The CDR3 totals 17 residues. CDR3 sequence reads: CASSLASGQAGTGELFF. CDR3 nucleotides: TGTGCCAGCAGCTTAGCTAGCGGGCAGGCAGGCACCGGGGAGCTGTTTTTT.

This chain connects TRBV5-8 to TRBJ1-5; D is perhaps TRBD1 (5 bases). There are 15 residues in the CDR3. Germline CDR1 reads SGHTS; CDR2 reads YDEGEE. The V end lost 0 bases, the J end lost 2 bases, and 9 bases lay between the germline ends. CDR3 in amino acids: CASSLEGARNQPQHF. In DNA form, the CDR3 reads TGTGCCAGCAGCTTGGAAGGGGCGCGCAATCAGCCCCAGCATTTT.

The CDR3 DNA reads as TGCAGCGTAGGATCCTTGCGGGGGGGTATCGGGGAGCTGTTTTTT. Translated: CSVGSLRGGIGELFF. The gene calls are TRBV29-1 and TRBJ2-2; 9 bases are shared with TRBD2. The V gene's germline CDR1 is SQVTM and CDR2 ANQGSEA. The CDR3 runs 15 residues. Trimming at V came to 6 bases and at J to 7 bases, leaving 12 bases not matched to a gene.